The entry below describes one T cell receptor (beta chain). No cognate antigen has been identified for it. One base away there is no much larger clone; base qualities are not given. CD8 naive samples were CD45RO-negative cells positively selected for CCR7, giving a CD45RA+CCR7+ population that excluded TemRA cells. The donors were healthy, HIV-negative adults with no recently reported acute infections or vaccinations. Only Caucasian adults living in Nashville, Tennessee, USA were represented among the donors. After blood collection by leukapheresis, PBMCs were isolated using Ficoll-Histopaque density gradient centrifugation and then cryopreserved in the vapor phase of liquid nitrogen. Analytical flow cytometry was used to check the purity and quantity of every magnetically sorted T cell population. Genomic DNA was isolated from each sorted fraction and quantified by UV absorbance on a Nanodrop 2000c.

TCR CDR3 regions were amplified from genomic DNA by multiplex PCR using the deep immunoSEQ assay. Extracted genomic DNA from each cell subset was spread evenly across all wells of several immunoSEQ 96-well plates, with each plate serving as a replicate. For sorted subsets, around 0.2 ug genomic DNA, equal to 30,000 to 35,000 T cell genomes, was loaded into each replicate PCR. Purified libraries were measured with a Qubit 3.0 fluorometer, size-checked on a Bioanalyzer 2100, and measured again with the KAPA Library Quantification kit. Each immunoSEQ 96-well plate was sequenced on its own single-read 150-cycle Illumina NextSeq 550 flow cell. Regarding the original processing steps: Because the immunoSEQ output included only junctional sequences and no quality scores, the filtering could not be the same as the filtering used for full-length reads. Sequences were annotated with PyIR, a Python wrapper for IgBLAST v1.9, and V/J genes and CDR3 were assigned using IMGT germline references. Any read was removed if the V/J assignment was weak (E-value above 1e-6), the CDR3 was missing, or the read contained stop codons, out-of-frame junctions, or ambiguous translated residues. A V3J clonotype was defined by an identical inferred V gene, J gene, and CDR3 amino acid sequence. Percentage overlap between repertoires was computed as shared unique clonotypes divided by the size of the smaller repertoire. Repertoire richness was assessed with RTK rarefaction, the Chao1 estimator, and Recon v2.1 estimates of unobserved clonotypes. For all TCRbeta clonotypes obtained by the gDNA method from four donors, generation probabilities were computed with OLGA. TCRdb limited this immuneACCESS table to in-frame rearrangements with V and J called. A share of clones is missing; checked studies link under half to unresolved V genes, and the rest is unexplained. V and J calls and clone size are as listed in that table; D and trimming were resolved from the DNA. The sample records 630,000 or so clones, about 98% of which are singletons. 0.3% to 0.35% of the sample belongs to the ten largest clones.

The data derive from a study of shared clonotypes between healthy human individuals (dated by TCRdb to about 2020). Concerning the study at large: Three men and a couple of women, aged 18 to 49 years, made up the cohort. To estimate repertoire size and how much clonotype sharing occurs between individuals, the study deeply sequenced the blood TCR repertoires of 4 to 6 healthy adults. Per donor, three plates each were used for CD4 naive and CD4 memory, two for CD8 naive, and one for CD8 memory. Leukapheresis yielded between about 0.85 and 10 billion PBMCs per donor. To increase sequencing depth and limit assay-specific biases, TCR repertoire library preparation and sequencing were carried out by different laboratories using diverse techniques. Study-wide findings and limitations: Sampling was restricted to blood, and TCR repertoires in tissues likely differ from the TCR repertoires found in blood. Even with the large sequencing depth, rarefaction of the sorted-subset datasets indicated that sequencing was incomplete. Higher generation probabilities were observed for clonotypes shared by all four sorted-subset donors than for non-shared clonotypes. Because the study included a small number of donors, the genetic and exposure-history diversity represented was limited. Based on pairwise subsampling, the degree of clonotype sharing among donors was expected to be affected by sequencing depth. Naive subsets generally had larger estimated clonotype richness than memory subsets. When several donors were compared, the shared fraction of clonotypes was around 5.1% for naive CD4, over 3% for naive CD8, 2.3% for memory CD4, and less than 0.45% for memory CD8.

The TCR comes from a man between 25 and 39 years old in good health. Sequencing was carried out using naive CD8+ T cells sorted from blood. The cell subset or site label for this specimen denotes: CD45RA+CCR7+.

The CDR3 in this case is CASSFRPGQGNYGYTF. The DNA sequence follows: TGTGCCAGCAGTTTCCGCCCAGGACAGGGTAACTATGGCTACACCTTC. The chain joins TRBV28 to TRBJ1-2; 8 middle bases align to TRBD1. The CDR3, from cysteine to phenylalanine, totals 16 residues. CDR3 DNA is the only sequence kept; it has 48 bases, read in frame from the first base. The germline V gene sets CDR1 to MDHEN and CDR2 to SYDVKM. After removal of 3 bases from V and 1 base from J, the junction retains 7 bases not matched to a gene.